These 16 T cell receptor beta chains were sequenced from one sample in a study of blood T cell repertoires in COVID-19 (TCRdb year 2020). The library was produced with the immunoSEQ multiplex PCR assay. Drawn from immuneACCESS, this table holds only the in-frame rearrangements with V and J called that TCRdb kept. Clones are partly lost; checked studies trace under half to an unresolved V gene and leave the rest unexplained. The sample table holds 200,000 to 250,000 clones, of which 84% were seen once. 15% to 20% of the sample belongs to the ten largest clones. The specimen sequenced was peripheral blood. These receptors were collected from a man younger than 45 with active or convalescent COVID-19.

The chain employs TRBV9 and TRBJ2-1; 7 positions agree with TRBD2. Germline CDR1 SGDLS, CDR2 YYNGEE. The V gene end was trimmed by 2 bases and the J gene end by 7 bases; junction bases not matched to a gene: 6. The CDR3 loop spans 14 amino acids. The chain's CDR3 is CASSVPTSSNEQFF. The CDR3 DNA is TGTGCCAGCAGCGTCCCGACTAGCTCGAATGAGCAGTTCTTC.

This chain uses TRBV9 with TRBJ1-5; D may be TRBD1 (6 bases). Per germline, CDR1 SGDLS and CDR2 YYNGEE. The CDR3 runs 14 residues. V gave up 8 bases and J gave up 6 bases, with 18 bases separating them. In nucleotides, the CDR3 is TGTGCCAGGCTTCCGAGCAGGGGATCTCAGCCCCAGCATTTT. Its protein product is CARLPSRGSQPQHF.

In its sample, this clone was seen a few times. J is TRBJ1-5 and V is TRBV4-2, with D perhaps TRBD1 (5 bases). The V end lost 0 bases, the J end lost 2 bases, and 8 bases lay between the germline ends. The CDR3 is 15 residues long. The germline V gene encodes CDR1 LGHNA and CDR2 YNFKEQ. CDR3 in amino acids: CASSQDGRGNQPQHF. In nucleotides, the CDR3 is TGTGCCAGCAGCCAAGATGGCAGGGGCAATCAGCCCCAGCATTTT.

The rearrangement uses TRBV10-3 and TRBJ1-1; maybe TRBD1 (5 bases). This CDR3 has 16 residues. Germline V gene data show CDR1 as ENHRY and CDR2 as SYGVKD. V shed 0 bases and J shed 3 bases, with 14 bases lying between them. The CDR3, as DNA: TGTGCCATCAGTGAGTCAGGGGTCCTGACTTACACTGAAGCTTTCTTT. This translates into CAISESGVLTYTEAFF.

The chain employs TRBV21-1 and TRBJ2-7; the tabulated D call, TRBD2, remains unverified against the DNA. TRBV21-1 corresponds to a pseudogene. There are 14 residues in the CDR3. The CDR3 loop reads CASPGGTHSYEQYF. The CDR3 DNA is TGTGCCAGCCCGGGCGGGACCCATTCCTACGAGCAGTACTTC.

The chain recombines TRBV3-1 (or the pseudogene TRBV3-2) with TRBJ1-6, with D unresolved. Germline loops: CDR1 LGHDT, CDR2 YNNKEL (reference sequence). The ends were cut back, 1 base at V and 14 bases at J, with 9 bases in the middle. This CDR3 contains 12 residues. DNA of the CDR3: TGTGCCAGCAGCCAAGTAGCCGGGTCCCTCCACTTT. Translated, it gives CASSQVAGSLHF.

This chain connects TRBV3-1 (or the pseudogene TRBV3-2) to TRBJ2-5; TRBD2 might be the D (6 bases). Germline values: CDR1 LGHDT, CDR2 YNNKEL (reference sequence). The CDR3 has 16 residues. The V end was cut by 1 base, the J end by 0 bases, with 12 bases between. The CDR3 reads CASSQVARGNQETQYF. Here the CDR3 DNA reads TGTGCCAGCAGCCAAGTGGCGCGGGGAAACCAAGAGACCCAGTACTTC.

The rearrangement links TRBV3-1 (or the pseudogene TRBV3-2) to TRBJ1-4; possibly TRBD1 for D (6 bases). The CDR3 contains 16 residues. The V and J ends lost 6 bases and 5 bases respectively, with 19 bases between them. Germline CDR1 and CDR2: LGHDT and YNNKEL (reference sequence). The CDR3: CASRPRWRGGNEKLFF. The CDR3 DNA sequence: TGTGCCAGCAGGCCCCGGTGGCGGGGGGGCAATGAAAAACTGTTTTTT.

The chain employs TRBV28 and TRBJ2-7; TRBD2 aligns across 7 bases. Germline CDR1 is MDHEN and CDR2 is SYDVKM. The J segment lost 3 bases and the V segment lost 6 bases, leaving 11 bases of the junction unmatched. The CDR3 sequence is 15 residues long. CDR3 DNA: TGTGCCAGCAGCCCAACCGGGACGGGAGGCTACGAGCAGTACTTC. Amino acids: CASSPTGTGGYEQYF.

The chain joins TRBV3-1 (or the pseudogene TRBV3-2) to TRBJ2-5; TRBD2 might be the D (5 bases). The CDR3 loop spans 15 amino acids. The germline gives CDR1 LGHDT, CDR2 YNNKEL (reference sequence). Trimming took off 4 bases at V and 5 bases at J, with 17 bases between the two ends. The CDR3 DNA is TGTGCCAGCAGCCCCCGGGGAAGGGTGAGGGAGACCCAGTACTTC. Residues: CASSPRGRVRETQYF.

On this clone: It may be a read error: a sequence one base away is much more abundant. The chain recombines TRBV7-3 with TRBJ1-1; D call uncertain. In germline, CDR1 is SGHTA, CDR2 FQGTGA. The CDR3 sequence is 13 residues long. V was pared by 2 bases and J by 0 bases, with 4 bases between. CDR3 in amino acids: CASSLGMNTEAFF. In DNA form, the CDR3 reads TGTGCCAGCAGCTTAGGCATGAACACTGAAGCTTTCTTT.

V gene TRBV28 combines with J gene TRBJ1-2; D gene uncertain. Germline assignment: CDR1 MDHEN and CDR2 SYDVKM. The germline V and J ends were trimmed by 8 bases and 5 bases, with 12 bases remaining between them. CDR3 length: 12 amino acids. The CDR3 is CASSPIRYGYTF. For the CDR3, the DNA is TGTGCCAGCTCCCCCATTAGATATGGCTACACCTTC.

The rearrangement links TRBV9 to TRBJ1-3; 12 bases are a match to TRBD1. This CDR3 contains 19 residues. In germline, CDR1 is SGDLS, CDR2 YYNGEE. The J segment lost 1 base and the V segment lost 0 bases, leaving 8 bases of the junction unmatched. CDR3 region: CASSVDLGTGGSSGNTIYF. As DNA, the CDR3 is TGTGCCAGCAGCGTAGATCTCGGGACAGGGGGCAGTTCTGGAAACACCATATATTTT.

This clone was seen a single time. This chain uses TRBV9 with TRBJ1-2; D is unclear. Germline V gene data show CDR1 as SGDLS and CDR2 as YYNGEE. The CDR3 consists of 14 residues. V was clipped by 0 bases and J by 8 bases, with 14 bases between them. The CDR3 protein is CASSVVATGEGYTF. The CDR3 DNA reads TGTGCCAGCAGCGTAGTAGCAACCGGGGAAGGCTACACCTTC.

The genes are TRBV11-2 and TRBJ2-1; 8 positions agree with TRBD2. Germline V gene sequence: CDR1 SGHAT, CDR2 FQNNGV. The length of the CDR3 is 14 residues. Trimming took 3 bases from V and 8 from J; bases not matched to a gene: 6. In DNA, the CDR3 is TGTGCCAGCAGCTTTGGTCTCGGGAGGGATGAGCAGTTCTTC. Amino acid sequence: CASSFGLGRDEQFF.

The genes are TRBV12-1 and TRBJ1-6. TRBV12-1 is a pseudogene. The CDR3 contains 18 residues. DNA for the CDR3: TGTGCCAGCAGCTTCAACCTGACGGAGACTTCAGATAATTCACCCCTCCACTTT. Translated: CASSFNLTETSDNSPLHF.